The 16 T cell receptor beta chains in this list originate from one sample, sequenced in a study of cytomegalovirus exposure and HLA in healthy donors. The PCR used 60 Vbeta and 13 Jbeta primers. The repertoire was sequenced with immunoSEQ multiplex PCR; TCRdb's copy has only in-frame clones and lacks some. The listing contains roughly 78,000 clones. The sample consisted of PBMCs. These receptors were obtained from a middle-aged man in good health and CMV-seronegative.

The gene calls are TRBV7-9 and TRBJ1-2; D is possibly TRBD1 (5 bases). CDR3 length equals 13 residues. V was shortened by 2 bases and J by 6 bases, with 10 bases between the two germline ends. Per germline, CDR1 SEHNR and CDR2 FQNEAQ (reference sequence). The CDR3 DNA reads as TGTGCCAGCAGCTTACTAACCAGGGATGGCTACACCTTC. Residues: CASSLLTRDGYTF. The whole variable domain, filled in from reference TRBV7-9 and TRBJ1-2, reads DTGVSQNPRHKITKRGQNVTFRCDPISEHNRLYWYRQTLGQGPEFLTYFQNEAQLEKSRLLSDRFSAERPKGSFSTLEIQRTEQGDSAMYLCASSLLTRDGYTFGSGTRLTVV.

The chain uses TRBV7-9 and TRBJ2-7; D unclear. The CDR3 is made up of 14 amino acids. CDR1 SEHNR and CDR2 FQNEAQ come from the germline V gene (reference sequence). Trimming pared 2 bases from V and 1 base from J, leaving 9 bases between. CDR3 sequence reads: CASSLRTESYEQYF. CDR3 sequence (DNA): TGTGCCAGCAGCTTACGAACAGAGTCCTACGAGCAGTACTTC.

The chain couples TRBV5-1 to TRBJ2-5; D unresolved. Germline CDR1 is SGHRS and CDR2 is YFSETQ. V was shortened by 5 bases and J by 4 bases, with 6 bases between the two germline ends. This CDR3 has 11 residues. CDR3 bases: TGCGCCAGCAGTTGGCTAGAGACCCAGTACTTC. Its translation: CASSWLETQYF.

J is TRBJ2-7 and V is TRBV5-4, with TRBD2 identical over 7 bases. Germline CDR1 reads SGHNT; CDR2 reads YYREEE (reference sequence). Germline trimming cut 3 bases from V and 3 bases from J; bases unmatched to any gene: 6. The CDR3 length is 14 residues. CDR3: CASSSGGRSYEQYF. The CDR3 DNA is TGTGCCAGCAGCTCCGGGGGGAGGAGCTACGAGCAGTACTTC.

The V gene is TRBV15, the J gene TRBJ1-4, with D hard to call. CDR3 size: 14 residues. Germline CDR1 LNHNV, CDR2 YYDKDF (reference sequence). V was trimmed by 0 bases and J by 7 bases, leaving 9 bases between them. The DNA of the CDR3 is TGTGCCACCAGCAGAGATAGTTGGGCTGAAAAACTGTTTTTT. Protein product: CATSRDSWAEKLFF.

The chain is built from TRBV4-1 and TRBJ1-2; possibly TRBD1 for D (6 bases). Trimming pared 2 bases from V and 4 bases from J, leaving 17 bases between. Per the germline V gene, CDR1 is MGHRA and CDR2 is YSYEKL. The CDR3 runs 16 residues. This CDR3 is CASSQRDIFRAYGYTF. DNA for the CDR3: TGCGCCAGCAGCCAACGGGACATATTCCGGGCCTATGGCTACACCTTC.

The V call is TRBV5-1, the J call TRBJ1-1; tentatively, D is TRBD1 (6 bases). Looked up from germline, CDR1 is SGHRS and CDR2 is YFSETQ. This CDR3 has 15 residues. V gave up 5 bases and J gave up 11 bases, with 25 bases separating them. CDR3 protein: CASSPNGASLQGAFF. The CDR3 DNA reads as TGCGCCAGCAGTCCCAACGGGGCCAGCTTACAGGGCGCTTTCTTT. Using reference TRBV5-1 and TRBJ1-1 for the parts outside the CDR3, the full variable domain is KAGVTQTPRYLIKTRGQQVTLSCSPISGHRSVSWYQQTPGQGLQFLFEYFSETQRNKGNFPGRFSGRQFSNSRSEMNVSTLELGDSALYLCASSPNGASLQGAFFGQGTRLTVV.

The V and J genes are TRBV5-1 and TRBJ2-5; 10 nucleotides match TRBD2. The CDR3 is 16 amino acids. Germline CDR1 reads SGHRS; CDR2 reads YFSETQ. V trimming: 2 bases; J trimming: 1 base; junction bases outside the gene matches: 5. The CDR3: CASSFGLAESQETQYF. The DNA for the CDR3 is TGCGCCAGCAGCTTCGGACTAGCGGAGTCCCAAGAGACCCAGTACTTC.

The chain couples TRBV19 to TRBJ1-1; D is possibly TRBD1 (5 bases). Trimming cost V 3 bases and J 3 bases, with 14 bases left between them. CDR1 is LNHDA and CDR2 is SQIVND in the germline V gene (reference sequence). The CDR3 is 15 amino acids. This CDR3 reads CASSMVAGTYTEAFF. The CDR3 coding sequence is TGTGCCAGTAGTATGGTCGCGGGGACCTACACTGAAGCTTTCTTT. The variable domain in full, completed from reference TRBV19 and TRBJ1-1, reads DGGITQSPKYLFRKEGQNVTLSCEQNLNHDAMYWYRQDPGQGLRLIYYSQIVNDFQKGDIAEGYSVSREKKESFPLTVTSAQKNPTAFYLCASSMVAGTYTEAFFGQGTRLTVV.

CDR3 DNA: TGTGCCAGCAGCTTGGACAGGGCGGACGAAAAACTGTTTTTT. This translates into CASSLDRADEKLFF. The chain recombines TRBV7-2 with TRBJ1-4; TRBD1 matches 8 bases. Germline-derived CDR1 and CDR2 are SGHTA and FQGNSA. The CDR3 runs to 14 residues. Germline trimming cut 3 bases from V and 8 bases from J; bases unmatched to any gene: 5.

This sequence joins TRBV2 and TRBJ2-3; D is unclear. The CDR3 spans 16 residues. Germline V CDR1 and CDR2: SNHLY, FYNNEI. V was trimmed by 2 bases and J by 5 bases, leaving 17 bases between them. CDR3 nucleotide sequence: TGTGCCAGCAGTGAATATGATTCGGTTACCATAGATACGCAGTATTTT. Its protein is CASSEYDSVTIDTQYF.

V and J are TRBV27 and TRBJ1-2; 10 positions agree with TRBD1. This CDR3 comprises 13 residues. Trimming removed 6 bases from V and 6 bases from J; junction bases left unmatched: 4. Germline values: CDR1 MNHEY, CDR2 SMNVEV (reference sequence). CDR3: CASRGTGANGYTF. CDR3 bases: TGTGCCAGCAGGGGGACAGGGGCGAATGGCTACACCTTC.

The CDR3 is CASRGQGVPEAFF. CDR3 sequence (DNA): TGTGCCAGCAGGGGACAGGGGGTCCCTGAAGCTTTCTTT. The chain is built from TRBV25-1 and TRBJ1-1; 11 bases line up with TRBD1. The V gene's germline CDR1 is MGHDK and CDR2 SYGVNS. This CDR3 is built from 13 residues. With 6 bases clipped from V and 6 bases from J, the junction kept 3 bases outside the gene matches.

The chain employs TRBV7-9 and TRBJ2-6; D gene unclear. Germline CDR1 is SEHNR and CDR2 is FQNEAQ (reference sequence). The CDR3 spans 15 residues. V was clipped by 1 base and J by 2 bases, with 6 bases between them. CDR3 loop: CASSLGSTGANVLTF. The CDR3, as DNA: TGTGCCAGCAGCTTAGGCAGTACTGGGGCCAACGTCCTGACTTTC.

The chain carries TRBV29-1 and TRBJ1-1; 7 nucleotides agree with TRBD1. The CDR3 extends over 12 amino acids. The V gene's germline CDR1 is SQVTM and CDR2 ANQGSEA. After removal of 6 bases from V and 10 bases from J, the junction contained 11 bases not matched to a gene. CDR3 amino acids: CSVVRGLDGAFF. CDR3 nucleotide sequence: TGCAGCGTGGTTAGGGGGCTCGACGGAGCTTTCTTT. Together with reference TRBV29-1 and TRBJ1-1, the CDR3 gives the full variable domain: SAVISQKPSRDICQRGTSLTIQCQVDSQVTMMFWYRQQPGQSLTLIATANQGSEATYESGFVIDKFPISRPNLTFSTLTVSNMSPEDSSIYLCSVVRGLDGAFFGQGTRLTVV.

The J gene is TRBJ1-5, the V gene TRBV7-2; D possibly corresponds to TRBD1 (5 bases). The V gene's germline CDR1 is SGHTA and CDR2 FQGNSA. V lost 5 bases, J lost 0 bases, and 17 bases lay in between. The CDR3 totals 17 residues. For the CDR3, the DNA is TGTGCCAGCAGCCGATCCTTGACAGTCTTTAGCAATCAGCCCCAGCATTTT. It translates to CASSRSLTVFSNQPQHF.